This T cell receptor beta chain was sequenced for a study of identifying expanded T cells in peripheral blood. The CDR3 loop spans 16 amino acids. Looked up from germline, CDR1 is SEHNR and CDR2 is FQNEAQ (reference sequence). The V gene lost 4 bases and the J gene lost 0 bases, with 13 bases spanning the gap. Whole-study findings and limits: Clone count variance between approximately two-week samples rose with total template count. Differentially abundant clones: about 1.3 between replicates, 15 to 17 at about two weeks, 19 to 20 at four.

Clones were sequenced by immunoSEQ multiplex PCR, and TCRdb holds only the in-frame ones, with some missing. The sample includes around 95,000 clones, roughly 88% seen only once; the top ten take just over 5.5%. With respect to this clone: Its specificity is unknown.

V usage is TRBV7-9 and J usage is TRBJ1-3; D might be TRBD1 (5 bases). Sequencing was performed on blood. The TCR originated in a person between 18 and 70 years old in good health. In DNA, the CDR3 is TGTGCCAGCAGCTCAACAGGCGTCGCCTCTGGAAACACCATATATTTT. This encodes CASSSTGVASGNTIYF. Drawing the rest from reference TRBV7-9 and TRBJ1-3, the complete variable domain is DTGVSQNPRHKITKRGQNVTFRCDPISEHNRLYWYRQTLGQGPEFLTYFQNEAQLEKSRLLSDRFSAERPKGSFSTLEIQRTEQGDSAMYLCASSSTGVASGNTIYFGEGSWLTVV.